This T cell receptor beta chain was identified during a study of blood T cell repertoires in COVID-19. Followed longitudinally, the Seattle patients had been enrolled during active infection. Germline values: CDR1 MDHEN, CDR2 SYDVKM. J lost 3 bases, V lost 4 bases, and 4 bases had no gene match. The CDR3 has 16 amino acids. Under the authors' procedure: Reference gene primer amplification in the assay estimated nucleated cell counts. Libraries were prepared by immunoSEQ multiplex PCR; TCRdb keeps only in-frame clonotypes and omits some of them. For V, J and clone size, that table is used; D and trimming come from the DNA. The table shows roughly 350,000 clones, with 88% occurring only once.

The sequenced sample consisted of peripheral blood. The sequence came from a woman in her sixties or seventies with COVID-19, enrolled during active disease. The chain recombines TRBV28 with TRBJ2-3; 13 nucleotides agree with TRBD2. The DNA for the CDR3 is TGTGCCAGCAGTTCCCGGGGACTAGCGGGGACAGATACGCAGTATTTT. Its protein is CASSSRGLAGTDTQYF.